A single sample gave rise to the 20 T cell receptor beta chains below, sequenced in a study of T cell repertoires in cytomegalovirus infection. TCRdb reprocessed the reads via MiXCR and lists one record per CDR3 protein. Of roughly 100,000 distinct CDR3 sequences in the sample, approximately 17% were seen once. Sample: PBMCs. Every receptor here comes from a human donor in good health (CMV status not recorded). Some clones in this sample may be carry-over from other donors' samples.

Note on this clonotype: The conserved phenylalanine or tryptophan normally closing the CDR3 is absent here, so this likely arose from a read error. V and J are TRBV6-6 and TRBJ1-1, with D unclear. Between the trimmed V and J ends, which lost 2 bases and 0 bases, there was a span of 10 bases. Germline loops: CDR1 MNHNY, CDR2 SVGAGI (reference sequence). CDR3 length: 15 residues. The CDR3 sequence: CASSYPAPMNTEAFS. The DNA for the CDR3 is TGTGCCAGCAGTTACCCAGCCCCCATGAACACTGAAGCTTTCTCT.

The V gene is TRBV12-3 or TRBV12-4, the J gene TRBJ2-2; 8 bases agree with TRBD1. This CDR3 region has 15 residues. With 5 bases clipped from V and 4 bases from J, the junction kept 6 bases outside the gene matches. The CDR3 region is CASSTGGSGTGELFF. Written as DNA, the CDR3 is TGTGCCAGCAGTACAGGGGGTTCGGGCACCGGGGAGCTGTTTTTT.

This clonotype was detected only a few times. The V and J genes are TRBV2 and TRBJ1-2; D is ambiguous. The CDR3 runs 12 residues. Between the trimmed V and J ends, which lost 8 bases and 5 bases, there was a span of 12 bases. Germline CDR1 SNHLY, CDR2 FYNNEI. The CDR3, as DNA: TGTGCCAGCCGAAGGGCGGGGTATGGCTACACCTTC. Encoded protein: CASRRAGYGYTF.

This clonotype was seen ten or more times. V gene TRBV12-3 or TRBV12-4 combines with J gene TRBJ1-5; no reliable D call. CDR3 length: 16 residues. Trimming pared 3 bases from V and 0 bases from J, leaving 12 bases between. The DNA of the CDR3 is TGTGCCAGCAGTTTGAGTGGTCCGCCTAGCAATCAGCCCCAGCATTTT. Translation gives CASSLSGPPSNQPQHF.

In its sample, this clonotype was seen many times. The CDR3 loop is CASSGYEQYF. In DNA, the CDR3 is TGTGCCAGCAGCGGCTACGAGCAGTACTTC. The rearrangement joins TRBV7-9 to TRBJ2-7; D remains ambiguous. Trimming stripped 5 bases from V and 3 bases from J, with 2 bases between. CDR3 length: 10 residues. CDR1 SEHNR and CDR2 FQNEAQ come from the germline V gene (reference sequence).

This clonotype has ten or more counts. This chain links TRBV12-3 or TRBV12-4 with TRBJ2-7; 7 bases match TRBD2. V dropped 6 bases and J dropped 2; count of bases not matched to a gene: 4. This CDR3 contains 13 residues. Here the CDR3 reads CASSRGLAYEQYF. CDR3 DNA: TGTGCCAGCAGCCGCGGACTAGCCTACGAGCAGTACTTC.

This clonotype was picked up a small number of times. V usage is TRBV5-8 and J usage is TRBJ2-1; D unresolved. V lost 0 bases and J 2 bases, leaving 9 bases between the germline ends. Germline CDR1 SGHTS, CDR2 YDEGEE. The CDR3 sequence is 15 residues long. In DNA form, the CDR3 reads TGTGCCAGCAGCTTGGCGGCTTTCACCTACAATGAGCAGTTCTTC. It translates to CASSLAAFTYNEQFF.

The gene calls are TRBV7-3 and TRBJ2-2; no clear D gene. The CDR3 loop spans 17 amino acids. Deletions cut 4 bases from V and 4 bases from J, with 19 bases between. CDR1 and CDR2 (germline): SGHTA, FQGTGA. The CDR3 DNA follows: TGTGCCAGCAGCTCCGTAGCCGGTAGCCCGGCCACCGGGGAGCTGTTTTTT. This translates into CASSSVAGSPATGELFF.

This clonotype came up a few times. The chain is built from TRBV5-1 and TRBJ2-1; TRBD2 agrees at 8 bases. Germline lookup yields CDR1 SGHRS and CDR2 YFSETQ. This CDR3 is built from 15 residues. The V segment lost 0 bases and the J segment 4 bases; nucleotides outside the gene matches: 3. CDR3 coding DNA: TGCGCCAGCAGCTTGGTAGCGGGGAGGTACAATGAGCAGTTCTTC. Its protein product is CASSLVAGRYNEQFF. Complete variable domain (other parts from reference TRBV5-1 and TRBJ2-1): KAGVTQTPRYLIKTRGQQVTLSCSPISGHRSVSWYQQTPGQGLQFLFEYFSETQRNKGNFPGRFSGRQFSNSRSEMNVSTLELGDSALYLCASSLVAGRYNEQFFGPGTRLTVL.

As regards this clonotype: Since a much larger clone is just one base distant, this may be a read error. This chain connects TRBV7-2 to TRBJ1-1, with D hard to call. Germline lookup yields CDR1 SGHTA and CDR2 FQGNSA. This CDR3 contains 12 residues. V shed 2 bases and J shed 5 bases, with 6 bases lying between them. CDR3 coding DNA: TGTGCCAGCAGCTTATTCCAGACTGAAGCTTTCTTT. Amino acids: CASSLFQTEAFF. The full variable domain, with the rest looked up from reference TRBV7-2 and TRBJ1-1, is GAGVSQSPSNKVTEKGKDVELRCDPISGHTALYWYRQSLGQGLEFLIYFQGNSAPDKSGLPSDRFSAERTGGSVSTLTIQRTQQEDSAVYLCASSLFQTEAFFGQGTRLTVV.

Comment on this clonotype: This may come from a read error, since a much larger clone is one base off. The chain employs TRBV27 and TRBJ2-1; 9 nucleotides agree with TRBD2. Germline CDR1 is MNHEY and CDR2 is SMNVEV (reference sequence). There are 15 residues in the CDR3. CDR3 DNA: TGTGCCATCAGTTTTAGCGGGGGTACGTTGCATGAGCAGTTCTTC. The encoded protein is CAISFSGGTLHEQFF.

DNA of the CDR3: TGTGCCAGCAGTTTTTTTAGCGGAGGGAACGAGCAGTACTTC. It yields the protein CASSFFSGGNEQYF. The chain employs TRBV12-3 or TRBV12-4 and TRBJ2-7; weak D call: TRBD2 (6 bases). Trimming shortened V by 3 bases and J by 5 bases, and 14 bases separated the two germline ends. The CDR3 has 14 amino acids.

The sample holds many counts of this clonotype. The V gene is TRBV5-4, the J gene TRBJ1-1, with 7 bases fitting TRBD1. The CDR3 runs 18 residues. The germline V gene has CDR1 SGHNT and CDR2 YYREEE (reference sequence). With V trimmed by 5 bases and J by 1 base, 17 bases remained unmatched. The DNA of the CDR3 is TGTGCCAGCAGTAATATCAGGGGGAGAGAAACACCGAACACTGAAGCTTTCTTT. This sequence encodes CASSNIRGRETPNTEAFF. The full variable domain, completed using reference TRBV5-4 and TRBJ1-1, is ETGVTQSPTHLIKTRGQQVTLRCSSQSGHNTVSWYQQALGQGPQFIFQYYREEENGRGNFPPRFSGLQFPNYSSELNVNALELDDSALYLCASSNIRGRETPNTEAFFGQGTRLTVV.

V and J are TRBV19 and TRBJ2-3; D is uncertain. V was shortened by 8 bases and J by 2 bases, with 11 bases between the two germline ends. CDR3 length: 13 amino acids. Germline V CDR1 and CDR2: LNHDA, SQIVND (reference sequence). The CDR3 sequence: CASSNRHTDTQYF. The CDR3, as DNA: TGTGCCAGTTCTAATCGGCACACAGATACGCAGTATTTT.

As DNA, the CDR3 is TGCGCCAGCAGCCAGACAACTAGCGGGGGAGCTCAGTACTTC. Encoded protein: CASSQTTSGGAQYF. The chain combines TRBV4-3 with TRBJ2-5, with 11 bases identical to TRBD2. Germline CDR1 is LGHNA and CDR2 is YSLEER. The trim removed 3 bases at V and 11 bases at J, leaving 8 bases unmatched. The CDR3 totals 14 residues.

This clonotype was counted between two and nine times. This chain links TRBV19 with TRBJ2-3; TRBD2 agrees at 9 bases. V lost 0 bases, J lost 1 base, and 8 bases stayed unmatched. The CDR3 has 18 amino acids. The germline gives CDR1 LNHDA, CDR2 SQIVND (reference sequence). The CDR3 coding sequence is TGTGCCAGTAGTATAGATCGGGTAGCGGGGGCCCGCACAGATACGCAGTATTTT. It specifies CASSIDRVAGARTDTQYF. Based on the CDR3 plus reference TRBV19 and TRBJ2-3, the full variable domain is DGGITQSPKYLFRKEGQNVTLSCEQNLNHDAMYWYRQDPGQGLRLIYYSQIVNDFQKGDIAEGYSVSREKKESFPLTVTSAQKNPTAFYLCASSIDRVAGARTDTQYFGPGTRLTVL.

J is TRBJ2-3 and V is TRBV20-1, with 8 bases matching TRBD2. J lost 4 bases, V lost 0 bases, and 12 bases had no gene match. Germline V gene lookup returns CDR1 DFQATT and CDR2 SNEGSKA (reference sequence). The CDR3 spans 17 residues. CDR3 DNA sequence: TGCAGTGCTAGAGATCTCGGGATAGCGGGGTTGGCAGATACGCAGTATTTT. The encoded protein is CSARDLGIAGLADTQYF.

In its sample, this clonotype was seen many times. The rearrangement uses TRBV3-1 and TRBJ2-2, with 8 positions matching TRBD2. Losses at the gene ends were 2 bases for V and 3 bases for J; bases not matched to a gene: 5. This CDR3 has 16 amino acids. Germline loops: CDR1 LGHDT, CDR2 YNNKEL (reference sequence). Here the CDR3 reads CASSQPGTRYTGELFF. DNA for the CDR3: TGTGCCAGCAGCCAACCTGGGACTAGATACACCGGGGAGCTGTTTTTT.

This clonotype was detected many times. This chain uses TRBV7-2 with TRBJ1-5, with TRBD1 matching over 12 bases. V lost 3 bases and J lost 4; bases outside the gene matches: 4. This CDR3 has 16 amino acids. Germline values: CDR1 SGHTA, CDR2 FQGNSA. CDR3: CASSFGTGGPNQPQHF. Here the CDR3 DNA reads TGTGCCAGCAGCTTCGGGACAGGGGGCCCTAATCAGCCCCAGCATTTT.

This clonotype was observed at least ten times. The chain has TRBV7-6 and TRBJ2-2, with D maybe TRBD1 (5 bases). Germline CDR1 is SGHVS and CDR2 is FNYEAQ. CDR3 size: 13 residues. Trimming took off 0 bases at V and 10 bases at J, with 9 bases between the two ends. The DNA of the CDR3 is TGTGCCAGCAGCTTAGCAGGGGAAGAGGAGCTGTTTTTT. Translated, it gives CASSLAGEEELFF.